The T cell receptor (beta chain) under discussion was sequenced for a study of blood T cell repertoires in COVID-19. Study-level background: PBMCs, B-cell-depleted T cells, or T cells provided the cDNA or gDNA that made up the material.

Produced via immunoSEQ multiplex PCR; TCRdb's table is partial and in-frame only. Among 170,000 or so clones listed, approximately 86% were seen once. This CDR3 is 15 amino acids long. Unmatched junction bases numbered 3, after V lost 4 bases and J lost 1 base. CDR1 LNHDA and CDR2 SQIVND come from the germline V gene (reference sequence). This chain uses TRBV19 with TRBJ2-7; TRBD1 matches 11 bases. This receptor was taken from a man aged 60 to 75 with COVID-19, enrolled during active disease. Sequencing was done on a sample of peripheral blood. This chain's CDR3 is CASSKDRGLSYEQYF. In DNA, the CDR3 is TGTGCCAGTAGTAAGGACAGGGGGCTTTCCTACGAGCAGTACTTC.